A single sample gave rise to the 20 T cell receptor beta chains below, sequenced in a study of beta chain features in type 1 diabetes. Findings of the study overall: Moderate but significant shortening of TCRB CDR3s was recorded in all four CD4+ subsets from Type 1 diabetes patients.

Which antigens these TCRs recognize remains unknown. The whole isolated RNA underwent reverse transcription, so sequencing captured expressed TCRB transcripts. Only in-frame clones appear in the TCRdb table, and some are missing; sequencing was by immunoSEQ multiplex PCR. The data contain about 660,000 clones, roughly 13% of them singletons. Sample: naive CD4+ T cells from blood. All receptors derive from a young man with type 1 diabetes.

The chain carries TRBV7-2 and TRBJ1-5; D is uncertain. Germline V gene lookup returns CDR1 SGHTA and CDR2 FQGNSA. The V gene lost 4 bases and the J gene lost 2 bases, with 9 bases spanning the gap. CDR3 length equals 14 residues. DNA for the CDR3: TGTGCCAGCAGCTCCGCGAGGGGCAATCAGCCCCAGCATTTT. Protein sequence: CASSSARGNQPQHF.

Only a few counts were recorded for this clone. The chain has TRBV7-9 and TRBJ2-5; the D gene is possibly TRBD2 (5 bases). The CDR3 consists of 13 residues. In germline, CDR1 is SEHNR, CDR2 FQNEAQ (reference sequence). Trimming left V 7 bases short and J 3 bases short, with 12 bases between. CDR3 bases: TGTGCCAGCATGTACGTGGGAGAAGAGACCCAGTACTTC. This encodes CASMYVGEETQYF.

The chain carries TRBV21-1 and TRBJ2-7. TRBV21-1 is a pseudogene locus. CDR3 length equals 14 residues. CDR3 in DNA: TGTGCCAGCAGCAAATTTGGGCGGAACTACGAGCAGTACTTC. Translating gives CASSKFGRNYEQYF.

The V call is TRBV6-5, the J call TRBJ2-7; D call uncertain. The CDR3 sequence is 15 residues long. Germline CDR1 reads MNHEY; CDR2 reads SVGAGI. V shed 0 bases and J shed 3 bases, with 12 bases lying between them. Written as DNA, the CDR3 is TGTGCCAGCAGTTACTCGACCGCCAAGGGCTACGAGCAGTACTTC. It encodes CASSYSTAKGYEQYF.

The table lists this clone with a few counts. The chain combines TRBV7-2 with TRBJ2-1; TRBD1 might be the D (5 bases). Germline V gives CDR1 SGHTA, CDR2 FQGNSA. The CDR3 spans 15 residues. The V and J ends lost 2 bases and 8 bases respectively, with 16 bases between them. The CDR3 nucleotides are TGTGCCAGCAGCTTACATTCAGGGTCTCAGGATGAGCAGTTCTTC. Translated: CASSLHSGSQDEQFF.

The rearrangement uses TRBV6-1 and TRBJ1-2; 8 bases agree with TRBD1. The CDR3 is 15 amino acids. V shed 2 bases and J 4 bases; nucleotides not matched to a gene: 6. The germline V gene has CDR1 MNHNS and CDR2 SASEGT. Written as DNA, the CDR3 is TGTGCCAGCAGTGAATACGGACAGGGCCGCTATGGCTACACCTTC. It is translated as CASSEYGQGRYGYTF.

This clone was picked up a small number of times. V gene TRBV7-2 combines with J gene TRBJ2-7, with 10 positions matching TRBD2. This CDR3 spans 16 amino acids. The trim removed 2 bases at V and 1 base at J, leaving 5 bases unmatched. Germline V gives CDR1 SGHTA, CDR2 FQGNSA. CDR3 in DNA: TGTGCCAGCAGCTTATTGGGACTAGCGTCTTCCTACGAGCAGTACTTC. Translation gives CASSLLGLASSYEQYF.

On this clone: Other DNA variants within this sample encode the same CDR3. CDR3 in amino acids: CASSPPGTEETQYF. DNA for the CDR3: TGTGCCAGCTCACCTCCTGGGACAGAAGAGACCCAGTACTTC. The rearrangement uses TRBV18 and TRBJ2-5; 7 nucleotides match TRBD1. J was trimmed by 3 bases and V by 3 bases; bases with no gene match: 4. The CDR3 has 14 amino acids. Looked up from germline, CDR1 is KGHSH and CDR2 is LQKENI.

In nucleotides, the CDR3 is TGCGCCAGCAGCTACAGGGACAGGGCATACACCGGGGAGCTGTTTTTT. Protein: CASSYRDRAYTGELFF. The chain couples TRBV5-1 to TRBJ2-2; 9 nucleotides match TRBD1. V dropped 3 bases and J dropped 3; count of bases not matched to a gene: 6. Germline-derived CDR1 and CDR2 are SGHRS and YFSETQ. The CDR3 sequence is 16 residues long.

This clone has a handful of counts. The chain has TRBV28 and TRBJ2-1; 7 bases map to TRBD1. Losses at the gene ends were 5 bases for V and 10 bases for J; bases not matched to a gene: 5. The CDR3 is made up of 12 amino acids. Germline V gives CDR1 MDHEN, CDR2 SYDVKM. This CDR3 reads CASSRGQREQFF. CDR3 coding DNA: TGTGCCAGCAGTAGGGGACAGAGAGAGCAGTTCTTC. The full variable domain, completed using reference TRBV28 and TRBJ2-1, is DVKVTQSSRYLVKRTGEKVFLECVQDMDHENMFWYRQDPGLGLRLIYFSYDVKMKEKGDIPEGYSVSREKKERFSLILESASTNQTSMYLCASSRGQREQFFGPGTRLTVL.

In this sample, this clone turned up a few times. The V and J genes are TRBV2 and TRBJ2-1; D unresolved. The CDR3 totals 12 residues. Germline values: CDR1 SNHLY, CDR2 FYNNEI. The germline V and J ends were trimmed by 2 bases and 15 bases, with 14 bases remaining between them. The CDR3 nucleotides read TGTGCCAGCAGTGAATCCTTTGGTAGGCTGTTCTTC. This sequence encodes CASSESFGRLFF.

This clone has just a few counts. The gene calls are TRBV7-9 and TRBJ1-5; D possibly corresponds to TRBD1 (5 bases). CDR1 SEHNR and CDR2 FQNEAQ come from the germline V gene (reference sequence). This CDR3 region has 14 residues. Trimming pared 5 bases from V and 4 bases from J, leaving 12 bases between. The CDR3 loop is CASSPPPGNQPQHF. Here the CDR3 DNA reads TGTGCCAGCAGCCCACCTCCAGGGAATCAGCCCCAGCATTTT.

This clone showed up just a few times. The chain couples TRBV5-1 to TRBJ2-1, with 11 nucleotides matching TRBD2. Germline lookup yields CDR1 SGHRS and CDR2 YFSETQ. This CDR3 spans 15 amino acids. With V trimmed by 4 bases and J by 2 bases, 2 bases remained unmatched. The CDR3 reads CASSQLAGAYNEQFF. The CDR3, as DNA: TGCGCCAGCAGCCAACTAGCGGGGGCCTACAATGAGCAGTTCTTC.

This sequence joins TRBV5-1 and TRBJ1-2; D is ambiguous. Germline CDR1 and CDR2: SGHRS and YFSETQ. The CDR3 length is 14 residues. The germline V and J ends were trimmed by 1 base and 0 bases, with 7 bases remaining between them. For the CDR3, the DNA is TGCGCCAGCAGCTTGACAGACTCTAACTATGGCTACACCTTC. It codes for CASSLTDSNYGYTF.

This clone was seen a handful of times. Here the CDR3 DNA reads TGTGCCAGCAGGTCCGGGACTAGCGGGAACACAGATACGCAGTATTTT. Translated, it gives CASRSGTSGNTDTQYF. The chain joins TRBV7-2 to TRBJ2-3; 13 nucleotides agree with TRBD2. V lost 6 bases to trimming and J lost 2 bases; unmatched junction nucleotides: 5. This CDR3 is 16 amino acids long. CDR1 is SGHTA and CDR2 is FQGNSA in the germline V gene.

This clone was recorded a few times. This sequence joins TRBV27 and TRBJ1-5, with 8 bases aligning to TRBD1. Trimming took 6 bases from V and 3 from J; bases not matched to a gene: 10. Germline CDR1 is MNHEY and CDR2 is SMNVEV (reference sequence). The CDR3 length is 16 residues. The CDR3 sequence: CASSHYRGGFNQPQHF. The CDR3 DNA sequence: TGTGCCAGCAGCCACTACAGGGGGGGTTTCAATCAGCCCCAGCATTTT.

This CDR3 reads CASSPGQSNTEAFF. As DNA, the CDR3 is TGTGCCAGCAGCCCTGGACAGTCGAACACTGAAGCTTTCTTT. The rearrangement uses TRBV7-8 and TRBJ1-1, with D possibly matching TRBD1 (6 bases). Germline assignment: CDR1 SGHVS and CDR2 FQNEAQ. With 5 bases removed from V and 1 base from J, the gap between germline ends came to 11 bases. The CDR3 totals 14 residues.

This chain links TRBV19 with TRBJ2-5; TRBD2 aligns across 7 bases. The CDR3 length is 16 residues. V was pared by 4 bases and J by 5 bases, with 13 bases of the junction left unmatched. Germline lookup yields CDR1 LNHDA and CDR2 SQIVND (reference sequence). Here the CDR3 reads CASSRGLAGAGETQYF. The CDR3 region has the DNA TGTGCCAGTAGTAGGGGCCTGGCGGGAGCTGGGGAGACCCAGTACTTC.

This chain uses TRBV10-3 with TRBJ1-2, with TRBD1 matching 9 bases. Looked up from germline, CDR1 is ENHRY and CDR2 is SYGVKD. The trim removed 11 bases at V and 4 bases at J, leaving 8 bases unmatched. CDR3 length: 13 amino acids. The CDR3, as DNA: TGTGCCTCACACCGGGACAGGGCCTATGGCTACACCTTC. This gives the protein CASHRDRAYGYTF.

This chain joins TRBV4-3 and TRBJ2-5; D gene ambiguous. The CDR3 is 10 amino acids. The germline V gene encodes CDR1 LGHNA and CDR2 YSLEER. Trimming removed 8 bases from V and 3 bases from J, with 4 bases in between. CDR3 loop: CASAEETQYF. CDR3 nucleotides: TGCGCCAGCGCCGAAGAGACCCAGTACTTC.